Included here is one T cell receptor beta chain sequence, with context. The antigen remains undetermined. Profiled with immunoSEQ multiplex PCR; TCRdb holds only in-frame clones, not every one. This table has roughly 160,000 clones, approximately 90% appearing once. The data are from a study of T cell responses to AZD1222 COVID-19 vaccine. Overall study context: Investigators merged groups given second doses at roughly 4 or roughly 12 weeks.

Study-level results: The breadth and depth of Spike-specific TCRs increased once two AZD1222 doses had been given. Regions 160-218 and 743-854 held dominance among vaccine-associated CD4 TCRs, which spanned spike.

The V gene's germline CDR1 is SGHAT and CDR2 FQNNGV. CDR3 size: 15 residues. V lost 5 bases to trimming and J lost 3 bases, with 16 bases between them. This sequence was found in an adult in good health. The chain has TRBV11-2 and TRBJ1-1, with D maybe TRBD1 (6 bases). Sequenced material: peripheral blood, taken on day 0 of AZD1222 vaccination. The CDR3 sequence: CASSPFPGAHTEAFF. CDR3 DNA sequence: TGTGCCAGCAGCCCATTTCCAGGGGCCCACACTGAAGCTTTCTTT. Filled out from reference TRBV11-2 and TRBJ1-1, the complete variable domain reads EAGVAQSPRYKIIEKRQSVAFWCNPISGHATLYWYQQILGQGPKLLIQFQNNGVVDDSQLPKDRFSAERLKGVDSTLKIQPAKLEDSAVYLCASSPFPGAHTEAFFGQGTRLTVV.